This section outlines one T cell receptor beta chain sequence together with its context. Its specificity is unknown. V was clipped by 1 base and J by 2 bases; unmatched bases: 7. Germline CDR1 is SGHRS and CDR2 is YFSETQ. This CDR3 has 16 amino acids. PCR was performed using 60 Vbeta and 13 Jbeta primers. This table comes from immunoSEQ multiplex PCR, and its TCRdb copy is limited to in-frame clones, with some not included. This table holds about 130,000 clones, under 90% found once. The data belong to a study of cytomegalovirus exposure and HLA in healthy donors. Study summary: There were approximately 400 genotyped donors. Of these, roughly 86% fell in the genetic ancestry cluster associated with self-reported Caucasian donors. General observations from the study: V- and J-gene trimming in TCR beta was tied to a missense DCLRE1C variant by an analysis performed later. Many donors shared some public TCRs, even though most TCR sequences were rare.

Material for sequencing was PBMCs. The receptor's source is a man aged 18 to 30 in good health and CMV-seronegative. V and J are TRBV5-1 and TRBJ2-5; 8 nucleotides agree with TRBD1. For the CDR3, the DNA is TGCGCCAGCAGCTTGCAACTCGGGACAGGACAAGAGACCCAGTACTTC. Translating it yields CASSLQLGTGQETQYF.